These 20 T cell receptor beta chains came from one sample sequenced in a study of T cells expressing NK-cell markers. TCRdb re-called the 5' RACE reads; every CDR3 protein appears as one record, without DNA. The listing contains about 440,000 distinct CDR3 sequences. Specimen: blood T cells: a sorted CD56 or NKG2C T cell subset, CD4+ or CD8+ T cells, or bulk PBMC T cells (not recorded which). The receptor set was obtained from a woman aged 18 to 75 in good health.

The chain recombines TRBV11-2 with TRBJ1-6; TCRdb's D gene call, TRBD1, goes unchecked for lack of DNA. The germline V gene has CDR1 SGHAT and CDR2 FQNNGV. The CDR3 is 17 residues long. The CDR3 sequence is CASSAGTVSSYNSPLHF.

The V call is TRBV4-3, the J call TRBJ2-5. Germline values: CDR1 LGHNA, CDR2 YSLEER. The CDR3 spans 14 residues. The CDR3 is CASSQDGSIETQYF.

The rearrangement joins TRBV20-1 to TRBJ2-1; without DNA, the TCRdb call of TRBD2 cannot be checked. Germline loops: CDR1 DFQATT, CDR2 SNEGSKA (reference sequence). This CDR3 is built from 14 residues. The CDR3 sequence: CSAHLAGVWNEQFF.

The rearrangement joins TRBV6-4 to TRBJ1-5; checking the TCRdb D call of TRBD1 is not possible without DNA. The germline CDR1 and CDR2 sequences are MRHNA and SNTAGT. CDR3 length: 12 amino acids. This CDR3 is CASSVHREPQHF.

V gene TRBV29-1 combines with J gene TRBJ1-3; the D call from TCRdb, TRBD1, cannot be confirmed without DNA. The CDR3 runs to 14 residues. Per germline, CDR1 SQVTM and CDR2 ANQGSEA. The CDR3 is CSVGDGSSGNTIYF.

This chain uses TRBV5-1 with TRBJ1-1. This CDR3 has 14 residues. Per the germline V gene, CDR1 is SGHRS and CDR2 is YFSETQ. The CDR3 sequence is CASSLDSRNTEAFF.

The chain employs TRBV12-3 or TRBV12-4 and TRBJ2-3; the TRBD2 assignment by TCRdb is unverifiable without DNA. This CDR3 has 16 residues. CDR3 in amino acids: CASSPPGGPLPDTQYF.

The J gene is TRBJ2-4, the V gene TRBV30. Looked up from germline, CDR1 is GTSNPN and CDR2 is SVGIG (reference sequence). This CDR3 has 15 amino acids. The CDR3: CAWSVNGVAKNIQYF.

V gene TRBV12-3 or TRBV12-4 combines with J gene TRBJ2-5; the D gene TCRdb calls, TRBD2, cannot be checked with no DNA. There are 15 residues in the CDR3. The CDR3 region is CASSFGRTPQETQYF.

This chain uses TRBV7-6 with TRBJ1-5. The CDR3 spans 14 residues. The germline CDR1 and CDR2 sequences are SGHVS and FNYEAQ. This CDR3 is CASSLDSGGQPQHF.

The rearrangement uses TRBV27 and TRBJ1-1; the TCRdb D gene call, TRBD1, has no DNA to confirm it. CDR3 size: 13 residues. Germline V gives CDR1 MNHEY, CDR2 SMNVEV (reference sequence). This CDR3 reads CASIGQPLTEAFF.

The chain is built from TRBV20-1 and TRBJ2-2; TCRdb proposes TRBD1, but this gene call is untestable without DNA. The germline CDR1 and CDR2 sequences are DFQATT and SNEGSKA (reference sequence). The CDR3 sequence is 13 residues long. The CDR3 loop is CSAPSRDTGELFF.

The rearrangement joins TRBV27 to TRBJ1-2; the D call of TRBD1 rests on TCRdb alone, since no DNA is present to check it. The CDR3 is made up of 16 amino acids. CDR1 and CDR2 (germline): MNHEY, SMNVEV (reference sequence). The CDR3 region is CASRPLTTGGVYGYTF.

The chain recombines TRBV19 with TRBJ2-3; TCRdb picks TRBD2, but there is no DNA to check that call. The CDR3 sequence is 15 residues long. CDR1 is LNHDA, CDR2 SQIVND, per germline (reference sequence). This CDR3 reads CASTTSEGPTDTQYF.

The chain is built from TRBV4-3 and TRBJ1-4; TCRdb picks TRBD1, but there is no DNA to check that call. Germline V CDR1 and CDR2: LGHNA, YSLEER. This CDR3 region has 16 residues. The CDR3 reads CASSQDRTGINEKLFF.

The gene calls are TRBV29-1 and TRBJ1-2; TCRdb calls TRBD1, which cannot be checked without DNA. The CDR3 is 12 amino acids. CDR1 and CDR2 (germline): SQVTM, ANQGSEA. The CDR3: CSVVAGGFGYTF.

The gene calls are TRBV14 and TRBJ2-4; the D call from TCRdb, TRBD2, cannot be confirmed without DNA. The length of the CDR3 is 16 residues. Germline-derived CDR1 and CDR2 are SGHDN and FVKESK. CDR3: CASSLAGGPAKNIQYF.

The chain carries TRBV7-2 and TRBJ2-7. The CDR3 runs 14 residues. Per germline, CDR1 SGHTA and CDR2 FQGNSA. This CDR3 is CASSLIITSYEQYF. Filled out from reference TRBV7-2 and TRBJ2-7, the complete variable domain reads GAGVSQSPSNKVTEKGKDVELRCDPISGHTALYWYRQSLGQGLEFLIYFQGNSAPDKSGLPSDRFSAERTGGSVSTLTIQRTQQEDSAVYLCASSLIITSYEQYFGPGTRLTVT.

This CDR3 is CASSHQGAANEKLFF. The chain uses TRBV7-9 and TRBJ1-4; TCRdb's D call, TRBD1, is unchecked because there is no DNA. The germline V gene encodes CDR1 SEHNR and CDR2 FQNEAQ (reference sequence). CDR3 length: 15 residues.

The V call is TRBV3-1, the J call TRBJ2-2; TCRdb's D call, TRBD2, is unchecked because there is no DNA. Germline V gene data show CDR1 as LGHDT and CDR2 as YNNKEL (reference sequence). The CDR3 extends over 17 amino acids. CDR3 residues: CASSQERGGLATGELFF.